These T cell receptor beta chains were read from a single sample in a study of chemoradiotherapy in HPV16-positive cancers. Generated by immunoSEQ multiplex PCR, the TCRdb table keeps only in-frame clones and is missing some. The sample has 8,200 or so clones, about 88% seen once. The specimen comprised tumor tissue, sampled from a patient who underwent chemoradiotherapy. The receptors shown here come from a human donor with HPV-associated anogenital cancer. Both conserved end residues are part of each CDR3. D genes are given only for firm matches. Clone size appears in some rows only: once, few, many, or a class for an expanded clone.

abundance	v_gene	d_gene	j_gene	CDR3aa	CDR3nt
-	TRBV2	-	TRBJ1-1	CASSRDQNTEAFF	TGTGCCAGCAGCAGGGACCAGAACACTGAAGCTTTCTTT
-	TRBV2	-	TRBJ2-3	CASSHSGADTDTQYF	TGTGCCAGCAGCCACTCGGGGGCCGACACAGATACGCAGTATTTT
once	TRBV5-1	-	TRBJ2-3	CASSLGQTTDTQYF	TGCGCCAGCAGCCTTGGACAGACCACAGATACGCAGTATTTT
-	TRBV27	-	TRBJ2-5	CASSSSWAGVVFETQYF	TGTGCCAGCAGTTCATCCTGGGCAGGGGTTGTTTTTGAGACCCAGTACTTC
-	TRBV6-5	-	TRBJ1-1	CACREGASTEAFF	TGTGCCTGTCGGGAAGGGGCAAGCACTGAAGCTTTCTTT
-	TRBV19	TRBD1	TRBJ2-5	CASSQRQGQAFQETQYF	TGTGCCAGTAGTCAGAGACAGGGACAGGCTTTCCAAGAGACCCAGTACTTC
-	TRBV9	-	TRBJ2-1	CASTTDNSYNEQFF	TGTGCCAGTACGACGGACAACTCCTACAATGAGCAGTTCTTC
-	TRBV6-1	-	TRBJ1-4	CASSDQGGNEKLFF	TGTGCCAGCAGTGATCAGGGTGGGAATGAAAAACTGTTTTTT
-	TRBV2	-	TRBJ1-1	CASSRANMDTEAFF	TGTGCCAGCAGTAGAGCAAACATGGACACTGAAGCTTTCTTT
-	TRBV28	-	TRBJ1-2	CASSLLDLGGAGVANYGYTF	TGTGCCAGCAGTTTATTGGACCTGGGGGGCGCAGGGGTGGCTAACTATGGCTACACCTTC
-	TRBV19	-	TRBJ1-1	CASQYGGNTEAFF	TGTGCCAGCCAGTATGGGGGGAACACTGAAGCTTTCTTT
-	TRBV5-1	-	TRBJ2-2	CASSLDTEGGELFF	TGCGCCAGCAGCTTGGACACAGAGGGCGGGGAGCTGTTTTTT
-	TRBV7-9	TRBD1	TRBJ2-5	CASSSRQGLGETQYF	TGTGCCAGCAGCTCCCGACAGGGGTTGGGCGAGACCCAGTACTTC
-	TRBV7-8	-	TRBJ1-1	CASSLLRNAEAFF	TGTGCCAGCAGCTTACTCCGAAACGCTGAAGCTTTCTTT
-	TRBV5-1	TRBD1	TRBJ1-1	CASSYGQGTEAFF	TGCGCCAGCAGCTACGGACAGGGCACTGAAGCTTTCTTT
-	TRBV5-1	-	TRBJ2-5	CASSLNSPTQETQYF	TGCGCCAGCAGCCTTAACTCCCCCACCCAAGAGACCCAGTACTTC
few	TRBV2	TRBD1	TRBJ1-1	CASSGSQGATMNTEAFF	TGTGCCAGCAGTGGCTCACAGGGGGCCACAATGAACACTGAAGCTTTCTTT
-	TRBV27	-	TRBJ2-1	CASSPRGLLDEQFF	TGTGCCAGCAGTCCGCGCGGCCTGTTGGATGAGCAGTTCTTC
once	TRBV11-2	TRBD2	TRBJ2-2	CASAPGSAGARGGELFF	TGTGCCAGCGCCCCGGGTTCAGCGGGGGCTAGGGGCGGGGAGCTGTTTTTT
-	TRBV7-8	TRBD1	TRBJ1-2	CASSTTGTGANYGYTF	TGTGCCAGCAGCACAACCGGGACAGGGGCTAACTATGGCTACACCTTC
-	TRBV2	TRBD1	TRBJ2-7	CASKTGGSYEQYF	TGTGCCAGTAAGACAGGGGGAAGCTACGAGCAGTACTTC
-	TRBV25-1	-	TRBJ2-3	CASSELRGTDTQYF	TGTGCCAGCAGTGAATTGAGAGGGACAGATACGCAGTATTTT
-	TRBV2	-	TRBJ1-5	CASSDDSSGDQPQHF	TGTGCCAGCAGTGACGACAGTTCCGGTGATCAGCCCCAGCATTTT
-	TRBV9	TRBD1	TRBJ1-1	CASSVVHRGTEAFF	TGTGCCAGCAGCGTAGTCCACAGGGGGACTGAAGCTTTCTTT
once	TRBV6-5	TRBD1	TRBJ1-2	CASRRTGNNGYTF	TGTGCCAGCAGGCGGACAGGGAACAATGGCTACACCTTC
-	TRBV7-2	TRBD1	TRBJ1-1	CASSPGTGVGNTEAFF	TGTGCCAGCAGCCCCGGGACAGGGGTGGGGAACACTGAAGCTTTCTTT
-	TRBV19	TRBD2	TRBJ2-3	CASSKGLASMTDTQYF	TGTGCCAGTAGTAAGGGACTAGCGTCGATGACAGATACGCAGTATTTT
-	TRBV19	-	TRBJ2-2	CASMGTQRTGELFF	TGTGCCAGTATGGGGACCCAGAGGACCGGGGAGCTGTTTTTT
-	TRBV5-4	TRBD2	TRBJ2-3	CASSLAGLAGVTQYF	TGTGCCAGCAGCTTGGCCGGACTAGCGGGAGTAACGCAGTATTTT
-	TRBV29-1	TRBD2	TRBJ2-1	CSVKTSGRDNEQFF	TGCAGCGTGAAGACTAGCGGGAGAGACAATGAGCAGTTCTTC
-	TRBV6-5	-	TRBJ1-5	CASSYPRDSNQPQHF	TGTGCCAGCAGTTACCCCAGGGATAGCAATCAGCCCCAGCATTTT
-	TRBV11-2	-	TRBJ2-7	CASSLEYKQYF	TGTGCCAGCAGCTTAGAATACAAGCAGTACTTC
-	TRBV14	-	TRBJ2-7	CASSKRSSGPYEQYF	TGTGCCAGCAGCAAACGGAGTAGCGGACCCTACGAGCAGTACTTC
few	TRBV4-1	TRBD2	TRBJ2-7	CASSPRTSGGSYEQYF	TGCGCCAGCAGCCCTAGGACTAGCGGAGGGTCCTACGAGCAGTACTTC
-	TRBV2	-	TRBJ2-2	CASSEGQDVGELFF	TGTGCCAGCAGTGAAGGGCAGGACGTCGGGGAGCTGTTTTTT
-	TRBV19	TRBD1	TRBJ1-2	CASSPGQGRPYGYTF	TGTGCCAGTAGTCCAGGACAGGGTCGTCCCTATGGCTACACCTTC
-	TRBV5-1	-	TRBJ1-1	CASSLSGTAMNTEAFF	TGCGCCAGCAGCTTGTCCGGGACGGCTATGAACACTGAAGCTTTCTTT
-	TRBV2	-	TRBJ1-6	CASSSSTGGNSPLHF	TGTGCCAGCAGTAGTTCGACAGGAGGTAATTCACCCCTCCACTTT
-	TRBV29-1	-	TRBJ2-1	CSVEESGGPSSYNEQFF	TGCAGCGTTGAAGAATCCGGAGGGCCTTCCTCCTACAATGAGCAGTTCTTC
-	TRBV28	-	TRBJ2-4	CASSFGPHDSGESNIQYF	TGTGCCAGCAGTTTCGGGCCCCATGACAGTGGGGAGTCAAACATTCAGTACTTC
once	TRBV7-3	TRBD2	TRBJ2-6	CASTLGGSGANVLTF	TGTGCCAGCACACTCGGGGGGTCCGGGGCCAACGTCCTGACTTTC
-	TRBV5-1	-	TRBJ2-5	CASSLNTGSQETQYF	TGCGCCAGCAGCTTAAACACAGGCTCCCAAGAGACCCAGTACTTC
-	TRBV19	-	TRBJ1-2	CASGILDLDGYTF	TGTGCCAGTGGAATTTTGGATTTAGATGGCTACACCTTC
-	TRBV29-1	TRBD2	TRBJ2-5	CSVGGGRGETQYF	TGCAGCGTCGGCGGGGGACGGGGAGAGACCCAGTACTTC
-	TRBV25-1	-	TRBJ2-7	CASSRQSYSYEQYF	TGTGCCAGCTCGCGACAGTCTTACTCCTACGAGCAGTACTTC
once	TRBV10-2	TRBD1	TRBJ2-7	CASRGGYSYEQYF	TGCGCCAGCAGAGGGGGCTACTCCTACGAGCAGTACTTC
-	TRBV10-1	TRBD2	TRBJ2-3	CASSGVAGSTSTDTQYF	TGCGCCAGCAGTGGGGTAGCGGGGTCGACTAGCACAGATACGCAGTATTTT
-	TRBV19	TRBD1	TRBJ1-1	CASSIEGQDTEAFF	TGTGCCAGTAGTATAGAAGGACAGGACACTGAAGCTTTCTTT
-	TRBV30	-	TRBJ2-5	CAWSVSGAGETQYF	TGTGCCTGGAGTGTATCGGGGGCAGGGGAGACCCAGTACTTC
once	TRBV27	-	TRBJ1-5	CASSLMQGGQPQHF	TGTGCCAGCAGTTTAATGCAGGGCGGTCAGCCCCAGCATTTT
-	TRBV29-1	-	TRBJ1-2	CSVETVNYGYTF	TGCAGCGTTGAGACAGTTAACTATGGCTACACCTTC
-	TRBV14	TRBD1	TRBJ2-4	CASSRAGTGSFIQYF	TGTGCCAGCAGCCGAGCCGGGACAGGGTCATTCATTCAGTACTTC